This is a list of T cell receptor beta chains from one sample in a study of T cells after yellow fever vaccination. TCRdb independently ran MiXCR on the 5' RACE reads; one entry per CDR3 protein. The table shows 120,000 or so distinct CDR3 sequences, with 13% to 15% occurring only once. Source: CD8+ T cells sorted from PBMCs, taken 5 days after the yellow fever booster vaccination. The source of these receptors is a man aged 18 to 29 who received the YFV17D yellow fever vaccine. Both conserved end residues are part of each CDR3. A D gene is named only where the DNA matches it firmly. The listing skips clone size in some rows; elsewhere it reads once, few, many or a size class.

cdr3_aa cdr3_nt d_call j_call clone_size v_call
CASSSLRRGSGELFF TGTGCCAGCAGCTCATTACGTAGGGGCTCCGGGGAGCTGTTTTTT - TRBJ2-2 - TRBV7-9
CASRDGTGDTDTQYF TGTGCCAGCAGAGACGGGACAGGGGATACAGATACGCAGTATTTT TRBD1 TRBJ2-3 - TRBV6-1
CASSQHPDPEKLFF TGCGCCAGCAGCCAACACCCCGATCCAGAGAAACTGTTTTTT - TRBJ1-4 - TRBV4-1
CASSPTRNQETQYF TGTGCCAGCAGTCCTACTAGGAACCAAGAGACCCAGTACTTC - TRBJ2-5 - TRBV6-2/TRBV6-3
CASSFRGPSGPTEAFF TGCGCCAGCAGCTTCAGAGGACCTTCAGGACCCACTGAAGCTTTCTTT - TRBJ1-1 - TRBV5-1
CASSQRHSNTGELFF TGCGCCAGCAGCCAACGTCACTCAAACACCGGGGAGCTGTTTTTT - TRBJ2-2 few TRBV4-3
CASSFLAGEETQYF TGTGCCAGCAGCTTCTTAGCGGGGGAAGAGACCCAGTACTTC TRBD2 TRBJ2-5 - TRBV11-2
CSGARRAGGIEQFF TGCAGCGGGGCCCGGAGGGCAGGGGGCATTGAGCAGTTCTTC TRBD1 TRBJ2-1 - TRBV29-1
CASSLGRGLVEKLFF TGTGCCAGCAGCTTAGGAAGGGGGCTGGTTGAAAAACTGTTTTTT TRBD1 TRBJ1-4 few TRBV7-9
CASSNQGASNYGYTF TGTGCCAGCAGCAACCAGGGGGCGTCAAACTATGGCTACACCTTC TRBD1 TRBJ1-2 - TRBV27
CSARDRDEYNEQFF TGCAGTGCTAGAGACAGGGACGAATACAATGAGCAGTTCTTC - TRBJ2-1 few TRBV20-1
CASSQGGNSPLHF TGTGCCAGCAGCCAAGGGGGTAATTCACCCCTCCACTTT - TRBJ1-6 many TRBV4-2
CASSEPVGGELFF TGCGCCAGCAGTGAGCCGGTCGGCGGGGAGCTGTTTTTT - TRBJ2-2 - TRBV10-2
CASSPTGHQPQHF TGCGCCAGCAGCCCGACCGGACATCAGCCCCAGCATTTT - TRBJ1-5 - TRBV5-1
CASSTRSTGELFF TGTGCCAGCAGCACTAGGAGCACCGGGGAGCTGTTTTTT - TRBJ2-2 few TRBV6-5
CASTRLSGVNQPQHF TGTGCCAGCACTAGACTGTCGGGAGTCAATCAGCCCCAGCATTTT - TRBJ1-5 few TRBV6-2/TRBV6-3
CAWFIRGVNTEAFF TGTGCCTGGTTTATCAGGGGAGTGAACACTGAAGCTTTCTTT - TRBJ1-1 few TRBV30
CASSLARDEQFF TGTGCCAGCAGCCTAGCGCGCGATGAGCAGTTCTTC - TRBJ2-1 few TRBV5-6
CASSYVSTMISFF TGTGCCAGCAGTTACGTTTCTACAATGATTTCGTTCTTC - TRBJ2-1 - TRBV6-2/TRBV6-3
CASSQGSGYTF TGCGCCAGCAGCCAGGGCTCTGGCTACACCTTC - TRBJ1-2 - TRBV5-1
CASSQEEGAPRGSPLHF TGCGCCAGCAGCCAAGAAGAGGGGGCCCCGAGGGGTTCACCCCTCCACTTT TRBD1 TRBJ1-6 - TRBV4-3
CSARDSENYGYTF TGCAGTGCTAGAGATTCAGAGAACTATGGCTACACCTTC - TRBJ1-2 - TRBV20-1
CASSQVFSGSGGELFF TGTGCCAGCAGCCAAGTATTTTCAGGAAGCGGCGGGGAGCTGTTTTTT - TRBJ2-2 few TRBV3-1
CASTTTSGGDNEQFF TGTGCCAGCACCACGACTAGCGGGGGGGACAATGAGCAGTTCTTC TRBD2 TRBJ2-1 - TRBV7-9
CATSRTLGGGNSPLHF TGTGCCACCAGCAGGACCTTGGGAGGAGGTAATTCACCCCTCCACTTT - TRBJ1-6 few TRBV15
CASSYSAGTGLEQYF TGTGCCAGCAGTTACTCAGCGGGGACGGGGCTCGAGCAGTACTTC TRBD2 TRBJ2-7 - TRBV6-5
CSVEETDTQYF TGCAGCGTTGAAGAAACAGATACGCAGTATTTT - TRBJ2-3 many TRBV29-1
CASSLGGPNEQFF TGCGCCAGCAGTCTGGGGGGTCCTAATGAGCAGTTCTTC - TRBJ2-1 many TRBV4-1
CASSYSNSQSHQETQYF TGTGCCAGCAGTTACTCGAATTCCCAGAGCCACCAAGAGACCCAGTACTTC - TRBJ2-5 few TRBV6-5
CASSSGGSPTDTQYF TGTGCCAGCAGTTCGGGGGGCTCCCCCACAGATACGCAGTATTTT - TRBJ2-3 - TRBV9
CASSLDEVSYTGELFF TGTGCCAGCAGCTTAGACGAGGTGTCGTACACCGGGGAGCTGTTTTTT - TRBJ2-2 few TRBV11-2
CASGEGPRSDSPLHF TGTGCCAGCGGAGAGGGACCCCGATCGGATTCACCCCTCCACTTT - TRBJ1-6 few TRBV5-6
CASSQERGWAYNEQFF TGCGCCAGCAGCCAAGAGCGGGGGTGGGCCTACAATGAGCAGTTCTTC TRBD2 TRBJ2-1 few TRBV4-3
CASSQDTGITIYF TGTGCCAGCAGCCAGGACACGGGGATCACCATATATTTT - TRBJ1-3 - TRBV14